The next 6 T cell receptor beta chains were all read from a single sample in a study of cytomegalovirus exposure and HLA in healthy donors. PCR involved 60 Vbeta and 13 Jbeta primers. TCRdb's copy holds only in-frame clones and misses some; the assay was immunoSEQ multiplex PCR. The table lists over 110,000 clones, 78% of them singletons. The specimen sequenced was PBMCs. The origin of the receptors is a woman aged 18-29 years in good health and CMV-seropositive.

There are a few counts of this clone. The gene calls are TRBV7-2 and TRBJ1-3, with 8 bases that match TRBD1. The CDR3 is 15 amino acids. V lost 5 bases, J lost 1 base, and 4 bases stayed unmatched. The germline gives CDR1 SGHTA, CDR2 FQGNSA. The CDR3, as DNA: TGTGCCAGCAGCCCTCGACAGGGGTCTGGAAACACCATATATTTT. Its protein product is CASSPRQGSGNTIYF.

This chain links TRBV6-5 with TRBJ2-1; TRBD1 might be the D (5 bases). CDR1 and CDR2 from the germline V gene are MNHEY and SVGAGI. CDR3 length: 14 residues. Trimming cost V 6 bases and J 1 base, with 10 bases left between them. CDR3 amino acids: CASSRQTSYNEQFF. In DNA form, the CDR3 reads TGTGCCAGCAGCCGACAGACTTCCTACAATGAGCAGTTCTTC.

Only a few counts were recorded for this clone. This chain links TRBV18 with TRBJ1-6; D not certain. Germline V gives CDR1 KGHSH, CDR2 LQKENI. The CDR3 covers 15 residues. V dropped 3 bases and J dropped 7 bases, with 13 bases sitting between them. The CDR3 DNA reads as TGTGCCAGCTCACCGGTGGGCGGGGAGAATTCACCCCTCCACTTT. Translating it yields CASSPVGGENSPLHF.

The J gene is TRBJ2-3, the V gene TRBV7-2, with TRBD2 identical over 12 bases. The CDR3 sequence is 16 residues long. After removal of 0 bases from V and 6 bases from J, the junction contained 4 bases not matched to a gene. Germline-derived CDR1 and CDR2 are SGHTA and FQGNSA. CDR3 residues: CASSLALAGGPDTQYF. CDR3 bases: TGTGCCAGCAGCTTAGCGCTAGCGGGGGGGCCGGATACGCAGTATTTT.

The chain has TRBV7-6 and TRBJ1-3, with 12 nucleotides matching TRBD1. The CDR3 has 18 amino acids. Germline CDR1 is SGHVS and CDR2 is FNYEAQ. V lost 6 bases and J lost 0; bases outside the gene matches: 9. The CDR3 region is CASSTGTGGRLSGNTIYF. CDR3 DNA: TGTGCCAGCAGTACCGGGACAGGGGGCCGTCTCTCTGGAAACACCATATATTTT.

The CDR3 is CASSPKRDGYTF. The CDR3 nucleotides read TGTGCCAGCAGTCCCAAACGGGATGGCTACACCTTC. V is TRBV7-9 and J is TRBJ1-2; D not certain. CDR3 length: 12 amino acids. V shed 6 bases and J shed 6 bases, with 11 bases lying between them. The V gene's germline CDR1 is SEHNR and CDR2 FQNEAQ (reference sequence).